The T cell receptor (beta chain) under discussion was sequenced for a study of identical twins. TCRdb re-called the 5' RACE reads with MiXCR, one entry per CDR3 protein. The sample carries 700,000 or so distinct CDR3 sequences, 8.6% recorded once. This CDR3 has 15 amino acids. Germline assignment: CDR1 MDHEN and CDR2 SYDVKM. V was clipped by 6 bases and J by 1 base, with 13 bases between them. The same data also went into a second study, on yellow fever vaccine responses in identical twins.

The source material was PBMCs. The rearrangement links TRBV28 to TRBJ1-5; D perhaps matches TRBD1 (5 bases). The TCR originated in a woman between 18 and 29 years old in good health. CDR3 region: CASSRRVVSNQPQHF. CDR3 DNA sequence: TGTGCCAGCAGCCGCAGGGTTGTGAGCAATCAGCCCCAGCATTTT. Combining the CDR3 with reference TRBV28 and TRBJ1-5 gives the whole variable domain DVKVTQSSRYLVKRTGEKVFLECVQDMDHENMFWYRQDPGLGLRLIYFSYDVKMKEKGDIPEGYSVSREKKERFSLILESASTNQTSMYLCASSRRVVSNQPQHFGDGTRLSIL.